Reported below is one T cell receptor (beta chain). Its antigen is undetermined. The data were obtained in a study of cytomegalovirus exposure and HLA in healthy donors. Amplification used 60 Vbeta primers and 13 Jbeta primers. The protocol was immunoSEQ multiplex PCR, while the TCRdb copy is restricted to in-frame clones and leaves out a portion. Of tens of thousands of clones listed, around 82% are singletons. J lost 2 bases, V lost 1 base, and 11 bases had no gene match. This CDR3 contains 17 residues. From germline, CDR1 is SGHDT and CDR2 YYEEEE. Study results and caveats: Serostatus for CMV was the only available immune exposure information. Roughly even sequencing depth across donors was the assumption behind the presence/absence analyses. Indistinguishability led to the exclusion of some V segments, TRBV6-2 and TRBV6-3 included.

The receptor was isolated from a young man in good health and CMV-seronegative. V gene TRBV5-6 combines with J gene TRBJ2-7; 8 bases are shared with TRBD1. The sample consisted of PBMCs. The CDR3 here is CASSLLDGQGATYEQYF. CDR3 sequence (DNA): TGTGCCAGCAGCTTGCTTGACGGACAGGGTGCCACCTACGAGCAGTACTTC.